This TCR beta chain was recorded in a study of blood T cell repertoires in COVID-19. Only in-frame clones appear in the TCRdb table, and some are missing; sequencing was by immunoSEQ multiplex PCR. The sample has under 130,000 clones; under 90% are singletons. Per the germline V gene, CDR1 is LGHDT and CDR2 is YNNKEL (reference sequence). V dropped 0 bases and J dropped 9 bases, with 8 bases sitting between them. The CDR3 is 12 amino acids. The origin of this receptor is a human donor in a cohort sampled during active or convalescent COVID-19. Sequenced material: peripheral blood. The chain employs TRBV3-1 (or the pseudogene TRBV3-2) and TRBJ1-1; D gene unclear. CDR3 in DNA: TGTGCCAGCAGCCAAGAACAGTTCAAAGCTTTCTTT. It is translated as CASSQEQFKAFF.